The 32 T cell receptor beta chains below come from one sample, sequenced in a study of blood T cell repertoires in COVID-19. Here immunoSEQ multiplex PCR was the method, and the copy in TCRdb shows in-frame clones only, minus some. The sample comprises some 96,000 clones, over 80% of which are singletons, and 13% rests with the top ten. Sequenced material: peripheral blood. The receptors here all came from a man between 50 and 59 years old with active or convalescent COVID-19.

This chain links TRBV6-5 with TRBJ2-1; the match to TRBD1 covers 9 bases. The J segment lost 10 bases and the V segment lost 6 bases, leaving 13 bases of the junction unmatched. Germline-derived CDR1 and CDR2 are MNHEY and SVGAGI. The CDR3 is 15 amino acids. CDR3 coding DNA: TGTGCCAGCAGCCAACCGGGACAGGGTCTTGGGGAGCAGTTCTTC. It encodes CASSQPGQGLGEQFF.

J is TRBJ1-4 and V is TRBV15; 8 bases agree with TRBD1. Germline values: CDR1 LNHNV, CDR2 YYDKDF (reference sequence). V trimming: 4 bases; J trimming: 7 bases; junction bases outside the gene matches: 8. The CDR3 length is 15 residues. This CDR3 is CATSTRRGLSEKLFF. CDR3 DNA: TGTGCCACCAGCACCCGCAGGGGGCTGAGTGAAAAACTGTTTTTT.

This clone occurred a few times. This chain joins TRBV2 and TRBJ1-6; D unclear. Trimming took off 5 bases at V and 7 bases at J, with 15 bases between the two ends. The CDR3 totals 15 residues. Germline V CDR1 and CDR2: SNHLY, FYNNEI. CDR3 loop: CASSFSNSPNSPLHF. The CDR3 coding sequence is TGTGCCAGCAGTTTCTCTAACAGCCCCAATTCACCCCTCCACTTT.

In its sample, this clone was seen once. The rearrangement joins TRBV6-5 to TRBJ1-6, with 9 bases fitting TRBD1. The trim removed 2 bases at V and 7 bases at J, leaving 3 bases unmatched. Germline CDR1 MNHEY, CDR2 SVGAGI. There are 15 residues in the CDR3. The CDR3 loop reads CASSYGTGRNSPLHF. The CDR3 coding sequence is TGTGCCAGCAGTTACGGGACAGGGAGGAATTCACCCCTCCACTTT.

The rearrangement uses TRBV5-1 and TRBJ2-3, with D maybe TRBD2 (5 bases). The V end was cut by 1 base, the J end by 4 bases, with 10 bases between. Looked up from germline, CDR1 is SGHRS and CDR2 is YFSETQ. The CDR3 extends over 14 amino acids. This chain's CDR3 is CASSLMLAADTQYF. CDR3 DNA sequence: TGCGCCAGCAGCTTGATGCTAGCAGCAGATACGCAGTATTTT.

The genes are TRBV7-8 and TRBJ2-6, with D perhaps matching TRBD2 (6 bases). Germline V gene lookup returns CDR1 SGHVS and CDR2 FQNEAQ. The CDR3 runs to 18 residues. V lost 1 base and J 2 bases, leaving 15 bases between the germline ends. The CDR3 DNA sequence: TGTGCCAGCAGCTTAGAGGTGCGGGCGGGAACTGGGGCCAACGTCCTGACTTTC. Its protein is CASSLEVRAGTGANVLTF.

The gene calls are TRBV11-3 and TRBJ2-1; 7 nucleotides line up with TRBD2. CDR1 and CDR2 (germline): SGHNT, YENEEA. The CDR3 is 15 residues long. V lost 1 base to trimming and J lost 4 bases; unmatched junction nucleotides: 4. The DNA for the CDR3 is TGTGCCAGCAGCTTAGTAGCGGGTCGGTACAATGAGCAGTTCTTC. Translated, it gives CASSLVAGRYNEQFF.

The rearrangement joins TRBV30 to TRBJ2-2, with TRBD1 identical over 10 bases. CDR3 length: 19 residues. Trimming took 1 base from V and 2 from J; bases not matched to a gene: 13. The germline gives CDR1 GTSNPN, CDR2 SVGIG (reference sequence). CDR3 protein: CAWSETGGAPILNTGELFF. DNA for the CDR3: TGTGCCTGGAGTGAGACAGGGGGCGCCCCTATACTCAACACCGGGGAGCTGTTTTTT. Using reference TRBV30 and TRBJ2-2 for the parts outside the CDR3, the full variable domain is SQTIHQWPATLVQPVGSPLSLECTVEGTSNPNLYWYRQAAGRGLQLLFYSVGIGQISSEVPQNLSASRPQDRQFILSSKKLLLSDSGFYLCAWSETGGAPILNTGELFFGEGSRLTVL.

The chain employs TRBV4-2 and TRBJ2-1, with a possible D match to TRBD2 (5 bases). V was pared by 3 bases and J by 0 bases, with 12 bases between. CDR3 size: 16 residues. Germline lookup yields CDR1 LGHNA and CDR2 YNFKEQ. The CDR3 here is CASSHESGSSYNEQFF. CDR3 DNA sequence: TGTGCCAGCAGCCACGAGTCGGGGAGCTCCTACAATGAGCAGTTCTTC.

This chain links TRBV24-1 with TRBJ2-1; 10 bases match TRBD2. CDR1 is KGHDR and CDR2 is SFDVKD in the germline V gene. V lost 5 bases and J lost 1; bases outside the gene matches: 7. CDR3 length: 17 residues. CDR3 nucleotide sequence: TGTGCCACCAGTGTTCGGACTAGCGGCTTTTCCTACAATGAGCAGTTCTTC. This codes for CATSVRTSGFSYNEQFF.

V and J are TRBV29-1 and TRBJ1-3, with 7 bases matching TRBD1. V shed 4 bases, J shed 1 base, and the junction held 4 bases outside the gene matches. Germline CDR1 and CDR2: SQVTM and ANQGSEA. This CDR3 spans 14 amino acids. Written as DNA, the CDR3 is TGCAGCGTTGTTCAGGGGGGATCTGGAAACACCATATATTTT. Protein product: CSVVQGGSGNTIYF.

The chain is built from TRBV19 and TRBJ1-1; TRBD1 matches 7 bases. Germline V gene lookup returns CDR1 LNHDA and CDR2 SQIVND (reference sequence). Unmatched junction bases numbered 10, after V lost 5 bases and J lost 1 base. The CDR3 consists of 16 residues. The CDR3 is CASSPSQGNGNTEAFF. The CDR3 coding sequence is TGTGCCAGTAGTCCCTCACAGGGGAACGGGAACACTGAAGCTTTCTTT.

J is TRBJ2-2 and V is TRBV6-5; possibly TRBD1 for D (7 bases). Germline CDR1 MNHEY, CDR2 SVGAGI. Trimming took off 6 bases at V and 5 bases at J, with 16 bases between the two ends. CDR3 length: 15 amino acids. CDR3 amino acids: CASRRRGQMTGELFF. The CDR3, as DNA: TGTGCCAGCAGGCGGAGGGGACAGATGACCGGGGAGCTGTTTTTT.

The chain has TRBV5-4 and TRBJ2-2; D gene ambiguous. Between the trimmed V and J ends, which lost 1 base and 6 bases, there was a span of 7 bases. CDR3 length equals 13 residues. Germline CDR1 and CDR2: SGHNT and YYREEE (reference sequence). This chain's CDR3 is CASSLYRAGELFF. As DNA, the CDR3 is TGTGCCAGCAGCTTGTATCGGGCCGGGGAGCTGTTTTTT.

On this clone itself: This sample includes further DNA sequences coding for the same CDR3. V and J are TRBV18 and TRBJ2-1; the D gene is possibly TRBD2 (6 bases). The CDR3 length is 15 residues. Germline V gene data show CDR1 as KGHSH and CDR2 as LQKENI. V was cut by 1 base and J by 1 base, with 8 bases left in between. DNA for the CDR3: TGTGCCAGCTCACCACTTAGCGGATCCTACAATGAGCAGTTCTTC. Translation: CASSPLSGSYNEQFF.

The rearrangement joins TRBV19 to TRBJ2-1, with 8 bases identical to TRBD2. This CDR3 spans 13 amino acids. CDR1 LNHDA and CDR2 SQIVND come from the germline V gene (reference sequence). V was pared by 8 bases and J by 6 bases, with 6 bases of the junction left unmatched. The CDR3 DNA reads as TGTGCCAGTTCCAGCGGGAGCTTCAATGAGCAGTTCTTC. Protein sequence: CASSSGSFNEQFF.

This chain links TRBV12-3 or TRBV12-4 with TRBJ1-2, with 7 nucleotides matching TRBD1. The V segment lost 7 bases and the J segment 7 bases; nucleotides outside the gene matches: 6. CDR3 length equals 12 residues. The CDR3 DNA follows: TGTGCCAGCACACACAGGGGTGGTGGCTACACCTTC. It is translated as CASTHRGGGYTF.

This chain uses TRBV5-1 with TRBJ2-3; possibly TRBD2 for D (5 bases). Per germline, CDR1 SGHRS and CDR2 YFSETQ. The CDR3 loop spans 14 amino acids. The ends were cut back, 1 base at V and 5 bases at J, with 11 bases in the middle. The CDR3 is CASSLTSFLDTQYF. The CDR3 nucleotides read TGCGCCAGCAGCTTGACTAGTTTTTTAGATACGCAGTATTTT.

The rearrangement joins TRBV19 to TRBJ2-3; TRBD1 matches at 8 bases. This CDR3 is built from 13 residues. The V segment lost 8 bases and the J segment 4 bases; nucleotides outside the gene matches: 5. Germline V gene data show CDR1 as LNHDA and CDR2 as SQIVND (reference sequence). The CDR3 nucleotides are TGTGCCAGTCTGACAGGGGACTCAGATACGCAGTATTTT. Its translation is CASLTGDSDTQYF.

The chain recombines TRBV6-5 with TRBJ2-5; D is unclear. CDR3 size: 12 residues. CDR1 is MNHEY, CDR2 SVGAGI, per germline. Trimming took off 4 bases at V and 0 bases at J, with 3 bases between the two ends. CDR3 sequence (DNA): TGTGCCAGCAGTTCGTACCAAGAGACCCAGTACTTC. Its protein product is CASSSYQETQYF.

This clone came up once. The CDR3 sequence: CASSSGTELNEKLFF. CDR3 DNA sequence: TGTGCCAGCAGCTCTGGGACAGAACTTAATGAAAAACTGTTTTTT. The gene calls are TRBV13 and TRBJ1-4; 7 positions agree with TRBD1. The CDR3 has 15 amino acids. Germline CDR1 PRHDT, CDR2 FYEKMQ (reference sequence). J gave up 4 bases and V 4 bases, and 6 bases lay outside the gene matches.

The V call is TRBV18, the J call TRBJ2-7; no clear D gene. The germline CDR1 and CDR2 sequences are KGHSH and LQKENI. V lost 1 base and J 4 bases, leaving 11 bases between the germline ends. The CDR3 is 14 amino acids. CDR3 coding DNA: TGTGCCAGCTCACCACTCTTCGAGGCGTACGAGCAGTACTTC. It yields the protein CASSPLFEAYEQYF.

DNA for the CDR3: TGTGCCAGCAGCCAGCAGGGATATGGCTACACCTTC. It codes for CASSQQGYGYTF. The chain links TRBV6-5 to TRBJ1-2; a possible D gene is TRBD1 (5 bases). The germline V gene has CDR1 MNHEY and CDR2 SVGAGI. This CDR3 has 12 residues. Trimming removed 6 bases at V and 5 bases at J, with 10 bases between.

The CDR3, as DNA: TGTGCCAGTACCGAAGGCGGTATCGTAAATTCACCCCTCCACTTT. It encodes CASTEGGIVNSPLHF. The J gene is TRBJ1-6, the V gene TRBV19, with D uncertain. CDR1 and CDR2 from the germline V gene are LNHDA and SQIVND (reference sequence). V lost 7 bases, J lost 7 bases, and 17 bases lay in between. CDR3 length: 15 amino acids.

The chain has TRBV18 and TRBJ1-5, with D possibly being TRBD1 (5 bases). Germline lookup yields CDR1 KGHSH and CDR2 LQKENI. V was cut by 0 bases and J by 5 bases, with 11 bases left in between. This CDR3 comprises 15 residues. The CDR3, as DNA: TGTGCCAGCTCACCACCAGGAGGGGAGGATCAGCCCCAGCATTTT. Translated, it gives CASSPPGGEDQPQHF.

The rearrangement links TRBV9 to TRBJ2-5; D is unclear. Germline V lookup: CDR1 SGDLS, CDR2 YYNGEE. Trimming took off 3 bases at V and 1 base at J, with 13 bases between the two ends. The CDR3 spans 15 residues. The CDR3 DNA reads as TGTGCCAGCAGCGCTGGGCAATCCCGCCAAGAGACCCAGTACTTC. Translating gives CASSAGQSRQETQYF.

This rearrangement joins TRBV4-1 to TRBJ2-7; D may be TRBD1 (6 bases). This CDR3 contains 15 residues. Per the germline V gene, CDR1 is MGHRA and CDR2 is YSYEKL. Trimming took off 0 bases at V and 4 bases at J, with 13 bases between the two ends. For the CDR3, the DNA is TGCGCCAGCAGCCAAGATTGGGGCAGGGGTTACGAGCAGTACTTC. It is translated as CASSQDWGRGYEQYF.

This clone was recorded a few times. The genes are TRBV11-2 and TRBJ1-4, with D unresolved. The CDR3 runs to 14 residues. Germline-derived CDR1 and CDR2 are SGHAT and FQNNGV. With 4 bases removed from V and 8 bases from J, the gap between germline ends came to 14 bases. The CDR3 region is CASSSDQFGEKLFF. Here the CDR3 DNA reads TGTGCCAGCAGCTCAGACCAGTTTGGCGAAAAACTGTTTTTT.

This chain's CDR3 is CATSDPGDSQETQYF. As DNA, the CDR3 is TGTGCCACCAGTGACCCCGGAGACAGCCAAGAGACCCAGTACTTC. J is TRBJ2-5 and V is TRBV24-1; a weak D match, TRBD1 (5 bases). CDR1 and CDR2 (germline): KGHDR, SFDVKD. V gave up 4 bases and J gave up 1 base, with 12 bases separating them. This CDR3 is 15 amino acids long.

V and J are TRBV9 and TRBJ2-3; D might be TRBD2 (5 bases). The CDR3 is 17 residues long. V was trimmed by 2 bases and J by 4 bases, leaving 20 bases between them. CDR1 and CDR2 from the germline V gene are SGDLS and YYNGEE. The CDR3 nucleotides read TGTGCCAGCAGCGTCTCTCCCGGGGTTGATTCGGCAGATACGCAGTATTTT. Encoded protein: CASSVSPGVDSADTQYF.

The rearrangement links TRBV7-9 to TRBJ1-3; D call uncertain. CDR3 size: 16 residues. CDR1 and CDR2 (germline): SEHNR, FQNEAQ (reference sequence). V gave up 5 bases and J gave up 3 bases, with 17 bases separating them. CDR3 protein: CASSALESGFGNTIYF. CDR3 in DNA: TGTGCCAGCAGCGCCCTGGAATCGGGGTTTGGAAACACCATATATTTT.

This clone was counted only a few times. The chain is built from TRBV5-6 and TRBJ1-2; TRBD1 aligns across 7 bases. CDR1 and CDR2 (germline): SGHDT, YYEEEE. V lost 4 bases, J lost 4 bases, and 10 bases stayed unmatched. The CDR3 covers 15 residues. CDR3 DNA sequence: TGTGCCAGCAGCCCCCTTGGACAGGACACCTATGGCTACACCTTC. This codes for CASSPLGQDTYGYTF. Based on the CDR3 plus reference TRBV5-6 and TRBJ1-2, the full variable domain is DAGVTQSPTHLIKTRGQQVTLRCSPKSGHDTVSWYQQALGQGPQFIFQYYEEEERQRGNFPDRFSGHQFPNYSSELNVNALLLGDSALYLCASSPLGQDTYGYTFGSGTRLTVV.